Listed below are T cell receptor beta chains from one sample, sequenced in a study of tumor-infiltrating lymphocytes in primary liver carcinoma. Each CDR3 protein is one row after TCRdb ran MiXCR on the multiplex PCR reads. The data hold 90,000 to 150,000 distinct CDR3 sequences, with about two thirds observed a single time. Sequencing was performed on tumor-adjacent normal liver tissue. These receptors all come from a woman aged 55-69 years with primary liver carcinoma and hepatitis B virus infection. Each CDR3 is given without its conserved first and last residue. Each record gives: J gene, D gene, V gene, CDR3 protein. A D gene is named only where the DNA matches it firmly.

TRBJ2-2	NA	TRBV2	ASSELLYTGELF
TRBJ2-3	NA	TRBV6-5	ASSYVSVTDTQY
TRBJ1-2	NA	TRBV11-2	AICLGAGFGYT
TRBJ2-1	NA	TRBV11-2	VSSLDLTGGGDEQL
TRBJ1-2	NA	TRBV4-1	TNSQALTGRYGYT
TRBJ1-1	NA	TRBV11-2	ASNSLRGDWDTEAF
TRBJ1-2	NA	TRBV6-1	ACRMRGASAGYT
TRBJ2-4	TRBD1	TRBV6-1	AGIDGQVVKAKNIQY
TRBJ1-1	NA	TRBV5-6	ACSLDNTEAI
TRBJ2-7	NA	TRBV2	ASTGQGYEQY
TRBJ1-2	NA	TRBV28	ASSLSWRSNDYT
TRBJ2-5	TRBD2	TRBV4-1	ASSRGTSGMQETQY
TRBJ2-2	TRBD2	TRBV6-5	ASSGGLALTGELF
TRBJ1-4	NA	TRBV9	ASSPRDSTTNEKLF
TRBJ2-1	TRBD2	TRBV10-3	AISEAGDNEQF
TRBJ2-2	TRBD2	TRBV28	ASRTFFGGGRGTGELF
TRBJ1-2	NA	TRBV28	ASSLRKTIGYS
TRBJ2-1	NA	TRBV29-1	SVEGVGGESSYNGQF
TRBJ2-3	TRBD1	TRBV6-6	ASSPGQGFTDTQY
TRBJ2-2	NA	TRBV29-1	SVEVLSRDLLNTGELF
TRBJ1-5	TRBD1	TRBV10-3	AISESLHNRDRAQPQH
TRBJ2-1	NA	TRBV11-3	ASSSKFDEQF
TRBJ2-7	TRBD1	TRBV5-1	ASSPGTATYEQY
TRBJ2-1	NA	TRBV29-1	SAPRLAGQLFYNEQF
TRBJ2-7	TRBD2	TRBV6-2/TRBV6-3	ASSPGTSGRRWEQY
TRBJ2-7	NA	TRBV29-1	SVEQGSHDQY
TRBJ2-2	NA	TRBV4-1	AGSQGPETKNTGELF
TRBJ2-7	NA	TRBV7-9	ASSPTQYEQY
TRBJ2-3	NA	TRBV11-3	AISLLAESTNTQY
TRBJ1-5	TRBD1	TRBV28	ASSWPTRTGGFNQPQH
TRBJ2-2	NA	TRBV28	ASSLSGSSTGELF
TRBJ2-7	NA	TRBV7-8	ASSLGYWLVGEPPTYEQY
TRBJ2-7	NA	TRBV12-3/TRBV12-4	ASSFVEGATREHY
TRBJ2-2	NA	TRBV11-2	ASSLDVWMAGELF
TRBJ2-4	NA	TRBV12-3/TRBV12-4	AGIRGAGTKNIQY
TRBJ2-1	NA	TRBV11-2	ANSLDLTGESDEQF
TRBJ2-4	NA	TRBV29-1	SVGRGGKNIQY
TRBJ1-5	NA	TRBV29-1	SVEESGGNLPRH
TRBJ2-7	NA	TRBV10-2	ASSEGSGFGEQY
TRBJ2-3	NA	TRBV7-9	ASSHSASTDTQY
TRBJ1-2	NA	TRBV20-1	SARGGGLPNYGYT
TRBJ2-5	TRBD1	TRBV12-3/TRBV12-4	ASSPRGQQETQY
TRBJ2-2	NA	TRBV5-6	ASSTILQGNTWELF
TRBJ2-3	NA	TRBV29-1	SVTSSSTDTQY
TRBJ2-6	NA	TRBV14	ASSPLASGPSGANVLT
TRBJ1-2	NA	TRBV5-8	ASSFSRASADT
TRBJ2-7	NA	TRBV12-5	ASAKRLYEQY
TRBJ2-5	NA	TRBV7-2	ASSLRWPTGGLQETQY
TRBJ2-1	NA	TRBV6-1	ASESGFPSDNVQF
TRBJ2-6	NA	TRBV28	ANSLGVSLSGANVLT
TRBJ1-2	NA	TRBV7-9	PSSHVNRVSYGYT
TRBJ2-3	NA	TRBV5-1	ASSHSTEPAHTQY
TRBJ2-1	NA	TRBV11-2	ASSLRRYNGQF
TRBJ2-7	TRBD1	TRBV29-1	SVRGQDLGEQY
TRBJ1-3	TRBD1	TRBV6-5	ATIDRAGNTIY
TRBJ2-7	NA	TRBV7-6	ASSPGPRKEQY
TRBJ2-7	NA	TRBV28	VSLRKLSSYEQY
TRBJ1-2	NA	TRBV2	ASSGNPGQLYGYT
TRBJ2-7	TRBD2	TRBV11-2	TRSLDRGLVPEQY
TRBJ2-1	TRBD2	TRBV10-3	AISEGSSGDYNEQF